The 27 T cell receptor beta chains presented below share a single source sample, sequenced in a study of blood T cell repertoires in COVID-19. The method was immunoSEQ multiplex PCR; TCRdb's version includes in-frame clones alone and lacks a portion of them. Here the sample spans roughly 320,000 clones, about 82% being singletons. Material for sequencing was peripheral blood. The receptors were gathered from a human donor in a cohort sampled during active COVID-19.

J is TRBJ1-6 and V is TRBV30; D unresolved. Looked up from germline, CDR1 is GTSNPN and CDR2 is SVGIG (reference sequence). The CDR3 runs to 17 residues. Trimming took off 0 bases at V and 6 bases at J, with 18 bases between the two ends. The CDR3 DNA reads as TGTGCCTGGAGTGTCTCATTAAACCGGGAATCTAATTCACCCCTCCACTTT. It yields the protein CAWSVSLNRESNSPLHF.

This clone was detected a few times. At the DNA level, this CDR3 is encoded by other sequences in the same sample as well. The chain recombines TRBV14 with TRBJ1-5; D remains ambiguous. The germline gives CDR1 SGHDN, CDR2 FVKESK. V shed 6 bases and J shed 2 bases, with 8 bases lying between them. This CDR3 region has 13 residues. The CDR3 is CASSRTGNQPQHF. The CDR3 bases are TGTGCCAGCAGTCGAACTGGCAATCAGCCCCAGCATTTT.

The chain uses TRBV18 and TRBJ2-3; D perhaps matches TRBD1 (5 bases). This CDR3 is 14 amino acids long. Germline CDR1 reads KGHSH; CDR2 reads LQKENI. V was trimmed by 3 bases and J by 4 bases, leaving 11 bases between them. The CDR3 DNA reads as TGTGCCAGCTCACCCAAGACAGCATCAGATACGCAGTATTTT. This gives the protein CASSPKTASDTQYF.

The chain combines TRBV6-5 with TRBJ1-1; 7 bases fit TRBD1. The germline V gene has CDR1 MNHEY and CDR2 SVGAGI. V was clipped by 7 bases and J by 5 bases; unmatched bases: 13. CDR3 size: 15 residues. CDR3 region: CASNWVYRGQTEAFF. The CDR3 DNA is TGTGCCAGCAATTGGGTCTACAGGGGTCAAACTGAAGCTTTCTTT.

This clone was seen just once. The chain is built from TRBV6-6 and TRBJ2-2, with D possibly being TRBD2 (6 bases). Germline assignment: CDR1 MNHNY and CDR2 SVGAGI (reference sequence). This CDR3 comprises 17 residues. Trimming removed 5 bases from V and 3 bases from J, with 19 bases in between. As DNA, the CDR3 is TGTGCCAGCAGTGGATCGGAGGGGTCTATTTACACCGGGGAGCTGTTTTTT. It encodes CASSGSEGSIYTGELFF.

Comments on this clone: An end of the junction does not agree with germline; a read error may underlie this. This chain connects TRBV5-1 to TRBJ2-7; possible D gene TRBD1, 5 bases. Germline V gene lookup returns CDR1 SGHRS and CDR2 YFSETQ. This CDR3 is built from 12 residues. CDR3 protein: CASSLDGPGPDF. CDR3 sequence (DNA): TGCGCCAGCAGCTTGGATGGCCCAGGGCCCGACTTC.

This chain joins TRBV27 and TRBJ1-1, with 9 bases aligning to TRBD1. V gave up 4 bases and J gave up 5 bases; unmatched junction bases: 8. CDR3 length: 15 amino acids. CDR1 is MNHEY, CDR2 SMNVEV, per germline (reference sequence). The CDR3 sequence is CASSSRGTGWTEAFF. The CDR3 coding sequence is TGTGCCAGCAGTTCGCGAGGGACAGGGTGGACTGAAGCTTTCTTT.

The chain carries TRBV3-1 (or the pseudogene TRBV3-2) and TRBJ1-2, with D possibly TRBD1 on 5 matching bases. Trimming removed 5 bases from V and 8 bases from J, with 12 bases in between. Germline CDR1 and CDR2: LGHDT and YNNKEL (reference sequence). The CDR3 is 12 residues long. DNA for the CDR3: TGTGCCAGCAGCTTAGGGACTTACGGCTACACCTTC. Translation gives CASSLGTYGYTF.

V is TRBV2 and J is TRBJ1-5; 7 positions agree with TRBD1. Germline values: CDR1 SNHLY, CDR2 FYNNEI. This CDR3 is 15 amino acids long. V trimming: 4 bases; J trimming: 7 bases; junction bases outside the gene matches: 10. In DNA, the CDR3 is TGTGCCAGCAGTGTTGGAGGGGGCGACGGGCAGCCCCAGCATTTT. Translated: CASSVGGGDGQPQHF.

This chain links TRBV7-2 with TRBJ1-5; 7 bases are a match to TRBD1. The CDR3 extends over 16 amino acids. V trimming: 5 bases; J trimming: 4 bases; junction bases outside the gene matches: 11. Germline assignment: CDR1 SGHTA and CDR2 FQGNSA. CDR3 DNA sequence: TGTGCCAGCAGCCCCAGGGGGACCCCGAGAAATCAGCCCCAGCATTTT. This translates into CASSPRGTPRNQPQHF.

This clone occurred many times. The chain employs TRBV19 and TRBJ1-2, with D possibly TRBD1 on 6 matching bases. V lost 1 base and J 2 bases, leaving 11 bases between the germline ends. The CDR3 has 15 amino acids. Germline V gene data show CDR1 as LNHDA and CDR2 as SQIVND (reference sequence). The CDR3 bases are TGTGCCAGTAGTATAGGGACAGTGAACAACTATGGCTACACCTTC. This gives the protein CASSIGTVNNYGYTF. Looking up the rest from reference TRBV19 and TRBJ1-2 gives the full variable domain: DGGITQSPKYLFRKEGQNVTLSCEQNLNHDAMYWYRQDPGQGLRLIYYSQIVNDFQKGDIAEGYSVSREKKESFPLTVTSAQKNPTAFYLCASSIGTVNNYGYTFGSGTRLTVV.

This chain connects TRBV10-3 to TRBJ2-1, with a weak D call TRBD2 (6 bases). The CDR3 spans 13 residues. Trimming shortened V by 8 bases and J by 6 bases, and 14 bases separated the two germline ends. Per germline, CDR1 ENHRY and CDR2 SYGVKD. The CDR3 DNA is TGTGCCATCGGAGGGGATCAGGGCAATGAGCAGTTCTTC. Translating it yields CAIGGDQGNEQFF.

The V call is TRBV27, the J call TRBJ1-6; D may be TRBD1 (6 bases). Trimming took off 3 bases at V and 7 bases at J, with 22 bases between the two ends. In germline, CDR1 is MNHEY, CDR2 SMNVEV (reference sequence). This CDR3 has 18 residues. CDR3 loop: CASSFRGRGAMGNSPLHF. CDR3 coding DNA: TGTGCCAGCAGTTTTCGTGGGAGGGGGGCTATGGGGAATTCACCCCTCCACTTT.

The gene calls are TRBV5-8 and TRBJ2-5; no clear D. In germline, CDR1 is SGHTS, CDR2 YDEGEE. The ends were cut back, 4 bases at V and 2 bases at J, with 3 bases in the middle. This CDR3 region has 11 residues. The CDR3 coding sequence is TGTGCCAGCAGCCCACAAGAGACCCAGTACTTC. Translation gives CASSPQETQYF. Looking up the rest from reference TRBV5-8 and TRBJ2-5 gives the full variable domain: EAGVTQSPTHLIKTRGQQATLRCSPISGHTSVYWYQQALGLGLQFLLWYDEGEERNRGNFPPRFSGRQFPNYSSELNVNALELEDSALYLCASSPQETQYFGPGTRLLVL.

The gene calls are TRBV24-1 and TRBJ2-2; no definite D call. The CDR3 length is 14 residues. V was cut by 5 bases and J by 1 base, with 7 bases left in between. Per the germline V gene, CDR1 is KGHDR and CDR2 is SFDVKD. CDR3 DNA: TGTGCCACCAGTGCCAACAGGAACACCGGGGAGCTGTTTTTT. Translation: CATSANRNTGELFF.

The rearrangement uses TRBV19 and TRBJ2-7; D call uncertain. The germline V gene encodes CDR1 LNHDA and CDR2 SQIVND (reference sequence). The germline V and J ends were trimmed by 6 bases and 0 bases, with 18 bases remaining between them. This CDR3 comprises 16 residues. The CDR3: CASSRAAGSLSYEQYF. In DNA form, the CDR3 reads TGTGCCAGTAGCAGAGCCGCCGGGTCACTCTCCTACGAGCAGTACTTC.

The chain is built from TRBV12-3 or TRBV12-4 and TRBJ2-7; tentatively, D is TRBD2 (5 bases). V lost 1 base and J lost 6, with 10 bases in between. This CDR3 comprises 13 residues. For the CDR3, the DNA is TGTGCCAGCAGTTTAGACCCTGGGAGCGAGCAGTACTTC. Translating it yields CASSLDPGSEQYF.

This clone appeared many times. This chain uses TRBV14 with TRBJ1-6, with D possibly matching TRBD1 (5 bases). V lost 3 bases to trimming and J lost 6 bases, with 15 bases between them. This CDR3 spans 16 amino acids. Per the germline V gene, CDR1 is SGHDN and CDR2 is FVKESK. DNA for the CDR3: TGTGCCAGCAGCCAGGCTTCTTTGGGGGGTAATTCACCCCTCCACTTT. Protein: CASSQASLGGNSPLHF.

Only one count was recorded for this clone. The chain carries TRBV6-1 and TRBJ1-2, with a weak D call TRBD1 (5 bases). This CDR3 region has 14 residues. The germline V and J ends were trimmed by 2 bases and 8 bases, with 15 bases remaining between them. CDR1 is MNHNS, CDR2 SASEGT, per germline. CDR3 region: CASSETTGPGGYTF. The CDR3, as DNA: TGTGCCAGCAGTGAAACCACAGGTCCTGGGGGCTACACCTTC.

This rearrangement joins TRBV19 to TRBJ1-1; TRBD1 agrees at 7 bases. Germline CDR1 is LNHDA and CDR2 is SQIVND (reference sequence). Trimming at V came to 3 bases and at J to 1 base, leaving 5 bases not matched to a gene. CDR3 length equals 15 residues. The CDR3 coding sequence is TGTGCCAGTAGTATCCTTCAGGGGGGGAACACTGAAGCTTTCTTT. Translating it yields CASSILQGGNTEAFF.

For the CDR3, the DNA is TGTGCCAGCAGTCAAATGGGGACAGGGGATGGCTACACCTTC. Translated, it gives CASSQMGTGDGYTF. The chain uses TRBV9 and TRBJ1-2, with 10 bases matching TRBD1. Germline V CDR1 and CDR2: SGDLS, YYNGEE. The CDR3 loop spans 14 amino acids. The J segment lost 6 bases and the V segment lost 5 bases, leaving 7 bases of the junction unmatched.

Only one count was recorded for this clone. This chain uses TRBV19 with TRBJ2-3, with 7 bases identical to TRBD2. Trimming removed 3 bases from V and 2 bases from J; junction bases left unmatched: 5. The CDR3 is made up of 15 amino acids. Germline V gene lookup returns CDR1 LNHDA and CDR2 SQIVND (reference sequence). CDR3 region: CASSMGGMVTDTQYF. The CDR3 DNA is TGTGCCAGTAGTATGGGGGGGATGGTCACAGATACGCAGTATTTT.

The chain carries TRBV3-1 (or the pseudogene TRBV3-2) and TRBJ1-6; no clear D gene. V lost 8 bases to trimming and J lost 8 bases, with 13 bases between them. The CDR3 loop spans 13 amino acids. Germline values: CDR1 LGHDT, CDR2 YNNKEL (reference sequence). CDR3: CASSPKFDSPLHF. The CDR3 bases are TGTGCCAGCTCCCCTAAGTTTGATTCACCCCTCCACTTT.

CDR3 sequence (DNA): TGTGCCAGCAGCTTGTCGCAGGGGTTTGATGGCTACACCTTC. Translation gives CASSLSQGFDGYTF. V usage is TRBV7-8 and J usage is TRBJ1-2; D is possibly TRBD1 (6 bases). CDR1 SGHVS and CDR2 FQNEAQ come from the germline V gene. This CDR3 has 14 residues. Trimming took off 3 bases at V and 6 bases at J, with 14 bases between the two ends. The full variable domain, its missing parts supplied by reference TRBV7-8 and TRBJ1-2, is GAGVSQSPRYKVAKRGQDVALRCDPISGHVSLFWYQQALGQGPEFLTYFQNEAQLDKSGLPSDRFFAERPEGSVSTLKIQRTQQEDSAVYLCASSLSQGFDGYTFGSGTRLTVV.

The chain is built from TRBV7-9 and TRBJ2-1, with TRBD2 identical over 7 bases. The V gene's germline CDR1 is SEHNR and CDR2 FQNEAQ (reference sequence). The V and J ends lost 6 bases and 7 bases, in that order; junction bases with no gene match: 6. This CDR3 has 13 residues. The CDR3 protein is CASRLLARNEQFF. The CDR3 nucleotides read TGTGCCAGCAGACTACTAGCGAGGAATGAGCAGTTCTTC.

This rearrangement joins TRBV19 to TRBJ2-1; TRBD1 agrees at 9 bases. From germline, CDR1 is LNHDA and CDR2 SQIVND (reference sequence). The CDR3 is 17 residues long. V lost 5 bases, J lost 10 bases, and 18 bases stayed unmatched. CDR3 in DNA: TGTGCCAGTAGTCCGGGACAGGGTGCGGGATATAATTTGGAGCAGTTCTTC. Translated, it gives CASSPGQGAGYNLEQFF.

The V gene is TRBV10-3, the J gene TRBJ2-7; weak D call: TRBD1 (6 bases). The ends were cut back, 6 bases at V and 2 bases at J, with 11 bases in the middle. The CDR3 sequence is 13 residues long. From germline, CDR1 is ENHRY and CDR2 SYGVKD. The CDR3 DNA is TGTGCCATCAGACCCCAGGGGACCTACGAGCAGTACTTC. The encoded protein is CAIRPQGTYEQYF.